This TCR beta chain was identified during a study of T cell responses to AZD1222 COVID-19 vaccine. Whole-study findings and limits: The study sampled repertoires only after the peak T cell response.

This table comes from immunoSEQ multiplex PCR, and its TCRdb copy is limited to in-frame clones, with some not included. The sample carries some 130,000 clones, under 95% recorded once. This clone came up a few times. Its antigen is unidentified. This receptor was taken from an adult in good health. Material: peripheral blood, obtained on day 0 of AZD1222 vaccination.

This CDR3 is CASSFLGGNQPQHF. Written as DNA, the CDR3 is TGTGCCAGCAGTTTTCTGGGTGGCAATCAGCCCCAGCATTTT. V usage is TRBV28 and J usage is TRBJ1-5; D is uncertain. CDR1 MDHEN and CDR2 SYDVKM come from the germline V gene. The CDR3 is 14 amino acids. Trimming cost V 3 bases and J 2 bases, with 8 bases left between them.